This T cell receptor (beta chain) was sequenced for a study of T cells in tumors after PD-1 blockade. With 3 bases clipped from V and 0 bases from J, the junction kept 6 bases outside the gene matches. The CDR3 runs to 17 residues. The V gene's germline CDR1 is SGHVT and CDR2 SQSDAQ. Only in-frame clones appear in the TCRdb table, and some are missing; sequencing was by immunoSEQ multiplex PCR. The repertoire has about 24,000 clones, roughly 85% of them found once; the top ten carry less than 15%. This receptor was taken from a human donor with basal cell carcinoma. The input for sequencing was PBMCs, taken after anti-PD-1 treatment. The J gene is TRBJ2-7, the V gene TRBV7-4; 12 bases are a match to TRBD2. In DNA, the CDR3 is TGTGCCAGCAGCTTTGAACTAGCGGGGGGCAGCTCCTACGAGCAGTACTTC. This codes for CASSFELAGGSSYEQYF.